There are a few counts of the clone carrying this T cell receptor (beta chain). As yet, its antigen is unknown. The record originates from a study of T cell repertoires in cytomegalovirus infection. The overall study: CMV infection and matching HLA type were both indicated by public TCR beta signatures. Points from the study as a whole: Summed frequency of shared TCR beta families picked out CMV carriers who also had the relevant HLA. HLA-C-restricted CMV clonotypes gave the most frequent clonotype in two of eight donors.

TCRdb used MiXCR to reprocess the reads, holding one entry per CDR3 protein. Among hundreds of thousands of distinct CDR3 sequences listed, 22% were seen once. This CDR3 has 14 residues. CDR1 and CDR2 from the germline V gene are SEHNR and FQNEAQ (reference sequence). V was clipped by 5 bases and J by 4 bases; unmatched bases: 5. The source is a human donor in good health (CMV status not recorded). Some clones in this sample may be carry-over from other donors' samples. Sequencing was performed on CD8+ T cells from PBMCs. The rearrangement joins TRBV7-9 to TRBJ2-7, with TRBD1 matching 10 bases. CDR3 region: CASSIRDRGYEQYF. As DNA, the CDR3 is TGTGCCAGCAGCATCCGGGACAGGGGTTACGAGCAGTACTTC.